The 4 T cell receptor beta chains given below trace back to one sample, sequenced in a study of shared clonotypes between healthy human individuals. TCRdb's table, derived via immunoSEQ multiplex PCR, lists solely in-frame clones and lacks some. The table records about 1,800,000 clones, about 94% of them present only once. CD45RO-negative, CCR7-positively selected cells formed the naive CD8 fraction, excluding terminally differentiated effector memory CD45RA+ cells. Sequencing used naive CD8+ T cells sorted from blood. These receptor sequences come from a man between 18 and 29 years old in good health.

About this clone: Other DNA sequences from this sample encode an identical CDR3 as well. The rearrangement links TRBV6-5 to TRBJ2-2; D remains unclear. Trimming took 2 bases from V and 0 from J, leaving 10 bases between them. The CDR3 is 16 amino acids. Germline CDR1 and CDR2: MNHEY and SVGAGI. The CDR3 DNA reads TGTGCCAGCAGTTACGCCGAACGGGCGAACACCGGGGAGCTGTTTTTT. This translates into CASSYAERANTGELFF.

The genes are TRBV5-6 and TRBJ2-5, with 9 bases lining up with TRBD1. Trimming cost V 4 bases and J 3 bases; bases outside gene matches: 4. Germline V gene lookup returns CDR1 SGHDT and CDR2 YYEEEE. The CDR3 contains 14 residues. The CDR3 protein is CASSGGQGEETQYF. The CDR3, as DNA: TGTGCCAGCAGCGGGGGACAGGGTGAAGAGACCCAGTACTTC.

The rearrangement joins TRBV28 to TRBJ1-1; the D is unclear. This CDR3 has 14 amino acids. The ends were cut back, 3 bases at V and 2 bases at J, with 10 bases in the middle. CDR1 and CDR2 from the germline V gene are MDHEN and SYDVKM. DNA for the CDR3: TGTGCCAGCAGTTTGGAGGGTTTTAACACTGAAGCTTTCTTT. Residues: CASSLEGFNTEAFF.

A word on this clone: This specimen includes other DNA sequences encoding the same CDR3. This chain connects TRBV19 to TRBJ2-2, with a tentative D call TRBD2 (5 bases). Trimming shortened V by 7 bases and J by 7 bases, and 10 bases separated the two germline ends. CDR1 and CDR2 (germline): LNHDA, SQIVND (reference sequence). CDR3 size: 12 residues. The CDR3 sequence is CASTPGSGELFF. DNA for the CDR3: TGTGCCAGTACCCCGGGGAGCGGGGAGCTGTTTTTT.